The 24 T cell receptor beta chains given below trace back to one sample, sequenced in a study of blood T cell repertoires in COVID-19. Generated by immunoSEQ multiplex PCR, the TCRdb table keeps only in-frame clones and is missing some. Of approximately 180,000 clones listed, approximately 88% are singletons. Sequencing was carried out using peripheral blood. These receptor sequences come from a woman in her thirties or forties with COVID-19, enrolled during active disease.

This sequence joins TRBV6-1 and TRBJ2-7; 9 bases fit TRBD2. J lost 6 bases, V lost 0 bases, and 6 bases had no gene match. The CDR3 covers 15 residues. CDR1 is MNHNS and CDR2 is SASEGT in the germline V gene. The CDR3 nucleotides are TGTGCCAGCAGTGAAGCCGGCGGGGGGGCAGGCGAGCAGTACTTC. This gives the protein CASSEAGGGAGEQYF.

This clone has just one count. This rearrangement joins TRBV27 to TRBJ1-2; TRBD1 might be the D (6 bases). Germline CDR1 reads MNHEY; CDR2 reads SMNVEV (reference sequence). The CDR3 covers 14 residues. V was clipped by 3 bases and J by 2 bases, with 10 bases between them. The CDR3 region is CASSFQDRNYGYTF. The CDR3 coding sequence is TGTGCCAGCAGTTTCCAGGACAGAAACTATGGCTACACCTTC.

The CDR3: CASSPKESSRPTSARGYTF. The CDR3, as DNA: TGTGCCAGCAGCCCAAAAGAGAGCAGTCGACCAACCTCCGCGAGGGGCTACACCTTC. This chain links TRBV9 with TRBJ1-2; no reliable D call. Germline loops: CDR1 SGDLS, CDR2 YYNGEE. Trimming took 4 bases from V and 8 from J, leaving 33 bases between them. The CDR3 is 19 amino acids.

V gene TRBV7-9 combines with J gene TRBJ2-1; a possible D gene is TRBD2 (7 bases). CDR1 and CDR2 from the germline V gene are SEHNR and FQNEAQ (reference sequence). Trimming shortened V by 5 bases and J by 9 bases, and 20 bases separated the two germline ends. This CDR3 is built from 15 residues. DNA of the CDR3: TGTGCCAGCAGCCCGCAAGGGGGTAGCGGGTTTGAGCAGTTCTTC. Its protein is CASSPQGGSGFEQFF.

This clone was detected only once. V gene TRBV5-6 combines with J gene TRBJ1-2; 8 bases line up with TRBD1. In germline, CDR1 is SGHDT, CDR2 YYEEEE. J was trimmed by 8 bases and V by 4 bases; bases with no gene match: 7. The length of the CDR3 is 13 residues. The CDR3 reads CASSLRTGIGYTF. As DNA, the CDR3 is TGTGCCAGCAGCCTCAGGACAGGGATCGGCTACACCTTC.

The chain joins TRBV19 to TRBJ2-7; D perhaps matches TRBD2 (6 bases). From germline, CDR1 is LNHDA and CDR2 SQIVND (reference sequence). Trimming pared 3 bases from V and 1 base from J, leaving 13 bases between. CDR3 length: 15 amino acids. In DNA form, the CDR3 reads TGTGCCAGTAGTATCGCGGGACCCCGGTCCTACGAGCAGTACTTC. This encodes CASSIAGPRSYEQYF.

The chain recombines TRBV27 with TRBJ2-3; TRBD2 matches 10 bases. Germline-derived CDR1 and CDR2 are MNHEY and SMNVEV (reference sequence). This CDR3 spans 15 amino acids. V lost 5 bases to trimming and J lost 5 bases; unmatched junction nucleotides: 7. CDR3 DNA sequence: TGTGCCAGCAGTACAACTAGCGGGGTCGGAGATACGCAGTATTTT. Translating gives CASSTTSGVGDTQYF.

The chain's CDR3 is CASTTEQGPSNYGYTF. CDR3 bases: TGTGCCAGCACCACGGAACAGGGACCGTCTAACTATGGCTACACCTTC. The rearrangement joins TRBV28 to TRBJ1-2, with TRBD1 as a possible D gene (6 bases). Germline CDR1 MDHEN, CDR2 SYDVKM. CDR3 size: 16 residues. The V end was cut by 7 bases, the J end by 0 bases, with 18 bases between.

The chain employs TRBV11-3 and TRBJ2-3, with 12 bases lining up with TRBD2. This CDR3 has 17 residues. V was clipped by 5 bases and J by 0 bases; unmatched bases: 6. Germline-derived CDR1 and CDR2 are SGHNT and YENEEA. The CDR3 DNA follows: TGTGCCAGCAGCAGAAGCGGACTAGCGGGGAGCACAGATACGCAGTATTTT. Its translation: CASSRSGLAGSTDTQYF.

The rearrangement links TRBV19 to TRBJ1-1, with D perhaps TRBD1 (5 bases). CDR1 and CDR2 from the germline V gene are LNHDA and SQIVND (reference sequence). The CDR3 is 13 amino acids. Trimming took 3 bases from V and 6 from J, leaving 11 bases between them. Here the CDR3 DNA reads TGTGCCAGTAGTATCGGGGGGTTTCCTGAAGCTTTCTTT. Translated: CASSIGGFPEAFF.

This clone was detected only once. This chain connects TRBV19 to TRBJ1-5; D may be TRBD1 (5 bases). The CDR3 is 16 amino acids. The V end was cut by 8 bases, the J end by 0 bases, with 17 bases between. Germline CDR1 is LNHDA and CDR2 is SQIVND (reference sequence). The CDR3 spells CASADRGTYSNQPQHF. As DNA, the CDR3 is TGTGCCAGTGCTGACAGAGGAACCTATAGCAATCAGCCCCAGCATTTT.

This chain connects TRBV6-1 to TRBJ1-2, with D possibly TRBD1 on 6 matching bases. V gave up 0 bases and J gave up 4 bases, with 9 bases separating them. The CDR3 spans 14 residues. CDR1 is MNHNS, CDR2 SASEGT, per germline. The CDR3 DNA sequence: TGTGCCAGCAGTGAAGCGGGGACACCCTATGGCTACACCTTC. It encodes CASSEAGTPYGYTF.

This chain uses TRBV11-3 with TRBJ1-2, with a possible D match to TRBD1 (6 bases). Germline V gene data show CDR1 as SGHNT and CDR2 as YENEEA. Deletions cut 9 bases from V and 8 bases from J, with 13 bases between. The CDR3 contains 11 residues. The DNA for the CDR3 is TGTGCCAGACAGGGAAGAGGCGGCTACACCTTC. Translated: CARQGRGGYTF.

The chain links TRBV19 to TRBJ2-1, with D perhaps matching TRBD2 (6 bases). The CDR3 totals 16 residues. CDR1 is LNHDA and CDR2 is SQIVND in the germline V gene (reference sequence). V lost 3 bases and J 6 bases, leaving 18 bases between the germline ends. CDR3: CASSILGDWDANEQFF. The DNA of the CDR3 is TGTGCCAGTAGTATCCTAGGGGACTGGGACGCCAATGAGCAGTTCTTC.

The table lists this clone with a count of one. The rearrangement uses TRBV5-4 and TRBJ1-1; unclear D gene. This CDR3 spans 15 amino acids. CDR1 is SGHNT, CDR2 YYREEE, per germline (reference sequence). V was cut by 4 bases and J by 0 bases, with 13 bases left in between. The CDR3 loop is CASSPDGDMNTEAFF. The CDR3 DNA sequence: TGTGCCAGCAGCCCAGACGGGGATATGAACACTGAAGCTTTCTTT.

This clone was seen once. This rearrangement joins TRBV2 to TRBJ2-1; TRBD2 matches at 10 bases. The CDR3 contains 17 residues. V lost 2 bases and J lost 5; bases outside the gene matches: 9. CDR1 is SNHLY and CDR2 is FYNNEI in the germline V gene. The CDR3 protein is CASSELGLAPRDNEQFF. The CDR3 DNA sequence: TGTGCCAGCAGTGAATTGGGACTAGCGCCGAGGGACAATGAGCAGTTCTTC.

The chain is built from TRBV19 and TRBJ2-5; the match to TRBD2 covers 9 bases. This CDR3 is 18 amino acids long. Germline V gene sequence: CDR1 LNHDA, CDR2 SQIVND (reference sequence). V lost 10 bases and J lost 3; bases outside the gene matches: 21. The CDR3 here is CATLGRREGLHRKETQYF. In DNA form, the CDR3 reads TGTGCCACCCTTGGAAGGCGGGAGGGCCTCCACCGTAAAGAGACCCAGTACTTC.

The rearrangement joins TRBV10-1 to TRBJ2-7, with 11 bases lining up with TRBD2. CDR3 size: 15 residues. J was trimmed by 5 bases and V by 3 bases; bases with no gene match: 6. The germline V gene has CDR1 WNHNN and CDR2 SYGVQD (reference sequence). The DNA for the CDR3 is TGCGCCAGCAGTGACCTACTAGCGGGAGCGGACGAGCAGTACTTC. Its protein is CASSDLLAGADEQYF.

This chain links TRBV15 with TRBJ1-2; no firm D call. Trimming cost V 0 bases and J 5 bases, with 10 bases left between them. The CDR3 spans 14 residues. CDR1 LNHNV and CDR2 YYDKDF come from the germline V gene (reference sequence). CDR3 nucleotide sequence: TGTGCCACCAGCAGAGATGCCACAGCATATGGCTACACCTTC. The encoded protein is CATSRDATAYGYTF.

The sample holds a few counts of this clone. The rearrangement uses TRBV11-2 and TRBJ1-2, with D unclear. CDR1 is SGHAT, CDR2 FQNNGV, per germline. With 1 base removed from V and 4 bases from J, the gap between germline ends came to 16 bases. The CDR3 spans 16 residues. In nucleotides, the CDR3 is TGTGCCAGCAGCTTAGGGGTGTACGGCAGGCGCTATGGCTACACCTTC. Amino acids: CASSLGVYGRRYGYTF.

The table lists this clone with a count of one. The J gene is TRBJ1-2, the V gene TRBV7-9; TRBD1 matches at 9 bases. V lost 5 bases to trimming and J lost 4 bases; unmatched junction nucleotides: 11. CDR3 size: 16 residues. Looked up from germline, CDR1 is SEHNR and CDR2 is FQNEAQ (reference sequence). CDR3 sequence (DNA): TGTGCCAGCAGCGAACGGGACAGGGAAAGCCTCTATGGCTACACCTTC. Its protein product is CASSERDRESLYGYTF.

The chain recombines TRBV6-5 with TRBJ2-6; 8 nucleotides agree with TRBD1. This CDR3 has 15 amino acids. Germline trimming cut 7 bases from V and 1 base from J; bases unmatched to any gene: 3. Per germline, CDR1 MNHEY and CDR2 SVGAGI. The CDR3 protein is CASTRQGSGANVLTF. The CDR3 DNA reads as TGTGCCAGCACCAGACAGGGGTCTGGGGCCAACGTCCTGACTTTC.

The chain is built from TRBV5-1 and TRBJ1-1, with 8 bases aligning to TRBD1. After removal of 3 bases from V and 6 bases from J, the junction contained 4 bases not matched to a gene. The CDR3 extends over 13 amino acids. CDR1 is SGHRS, CDR2 YFSETQ, per germline. CDR3 DNA: TGCGCCAGCAGCTCTGCAGGGGGCCCTGAAGCTTTCTTT. This codes for CASSSAGGPEAFF.

This clone was found a few times. CDR3 sequence reads: CASSKDRLSNQPQHF. The CDR3 DNA follows: TGTGCCAGTAGCAAGGACAGATTGAGCAATCAGCCCCAGCATTTT. The chain is built from TRBV19 and TRBJ1-5, with D maybe TRBD1 (6 bases). There are 15 residues in the CDR3. The germline V gene has CDR1 LNHDA and CDR2 SQIVND (reference sequence). V was trimmed by 6 bases and J by 1 base, leaving 13 bases between them.